The clone carrying this T cell receptor (beta chain) was observed at least ten times. Antigen: not known. The data are from a study of early T cells in non-severe SARS-CoV-2 infection. Study-level results: Sequences matched to VDJdb favored anti-spike CD8 responses, while private and CD4 specificities were missed.

The protocol attached unique molecular identifiers to individual cDNA molecules. TCRdb reanalysed the 5' RACE reads using MiXCR and keeps one entry per CDR3 protein. The sample includes 46,000 or so distinct CDR3 sequences, under 7.5% seen only once; the top ten take approximately 8.3%. CDR3 size: 11 residues. Trimming removed 3 bases at V and 10 bases at J, with 10 bases between. CDR1 and CDR2 (germline): DFQATT, SNEGSKA (reference sequence). This TCR derives from an adult who was a healthcare worker with PCR-confirmed SARS-CoV-2 infection or an uninfected control (not recorded which). The J gene is TRBJ2-1, the V gene TRBV20-1; D remains unclear. Sequenced sample: whole blood. For the CDR3, the DNA is TGCAGTGCTAGGTCCCCCCGGGAGCAGTTCTTC. Translated, it gives CSARSPREQFF.